The 20 T cell receptor beta chains given below trace back to one sample, sequenced in a study of glioma-infiltrating T cells after dendritic cell vaccination. Clones were sequenced by immunoSEQ multiplex PCR, and TCRdb holds only the in-frame ones, with some missing. The repertoire holds fewer than 100,000 clones, with approximately 90% as singletons. Sample: blood, taken before dendritic cell vaccination. All receptors come from a human donor with glioblastoma.

This rearrangement joins TRBV5-1 to TRBJ2-4; 10 nucleotides line up with TRBD1. The germline gives CDR1 SGHRS, CDR2 YFSETQ. The CDR3 has 15 amino acids. Trimming at V came to 4 bases and at J to 8 bases, leaving 9 bases not matched to a gene. DNA of the CDR3: TGCGCCAGCAGCACCGACAGGGGGCGCCAGGACATTCAGTACTTC. Translation: CASSTDRGRQDIQYF.

The V gene is TRBV7-2, the J gene TRBJ2-7; D ambiguous. Germline V gives CDR1 SGHTA, CDR2 FQGNSA. The V end lost 1 base, the J end lost 3 bases, and 7 bases lay between the germline ends. The CDR3 has 13 residues. In nucleotides, the CDR3 is TGTGCCAGCAGCTTAGTTGTAGACTACGAGCAGTACTTC. Translated: CASSLVVDYEQYF.

The V call is TRBV5-1, the J call TRBJ1-2, with 10 bases that match TRBD1. CDR3 length: 13 residues. The germline gives CDR1 SGHRS, CDR2 YFSETQ. V gave up 4 bases and J gave up 8 bases; unmatched junction bases: 5. CDR3 sequence (DNA): TGCGCCAGCAGCGGACAGGGGGTCAGGGGCTACACCTTC. It translates to CASSGQGVRGYTF. Combining the CDR3 with reference TRBV5-1 and TRBJ1-2 gives the whole variable domain KAGVTQTPRYLIKTRGQQVTLSCSPISGHRSVSWYQQTPGQGLQFLFEYFSETQRNKGNFPGRFSGRQFSNSRSEMNVSTLELGDSALYLCASSGQGVRGYTFGSGTRLTVV.

The J gene is TRBJ2-7, the V gene TRBV5-1; 7 positions match TRBD2. The trim removed 1 base at V and 6 bases at J, leaving 10 bases unmatched. CDR1 and CDR2 (germline): SGHRS, YFSETQ. This CDR3 contains 15 residues. The CDR3 here is CASSLWAGVGLEQYF. Written as DNA, the CDR3 is TGCGCCAGCAGCTTGTGGGCGGGAGTGGGCCTCGAGCAGTACTTC.

The J gene is TRBJ1-2, the V gene TRBV27; unclear D gene. Germline assignment: CDR1 MNHEY and CDR2 SMNVEV (reference sequence). The CDR3 is 15 residues long. V was clipped by 3 bases and J by 5 bases, with 16 bases between them. CDR3 sequence reads: CASSFSPLAYYGYTF. The DNA of the CDR3 is TGTGCCAGCAGTTTCAGTCCATTAGCTTATTATGGCTACACCTTC.

This chain joins TRBV7-6 and TRBJ2-7; 10 positions match TRBD2. Germline V lookup: CDR1 SGHVS, CDR2 FNYEAQ. The V gene end was trimmed by 5 bases and the J gene end by 0 bases; junction bases not matched to a gene: 4. CDR3 length: 15 residues. CDR3 sequence (DNA): TGTGCCAGCAGCAGGACTAGCGGCCTCTCCTACGAGCAGTACTTC. Translated: CASSRTSGLSYEQYF.

The chain combines TRBV6-4 with TRBJ2-1, with a tentative D call TRBD2 (6 bases). The germline CDR1 and CDR2 sequences are MRHNA and SNTAGT. V was pared by 2 bases and J by 4 bases, with 12 bases between. The CDR3 extends over 15 amino acids. CDR3 nucleotides: TGTGCCAGCAGTGACATAGCGGACCCATACAATGAGCAGTTCTTC. Protein: CASSDIADPYNEQFF.

This chain uses TRBV27 with TRBJ2-1; TRBD2 is a possible D gene (5 bases). Trimming took 5 bases from V and 10 from J, leaving 12 bases between them. Germline V CDR1 and CDR2: MNHEY, SMNVEV (reference sequence). CDR3 size: 12 residues. Here the CDR3 DNA reads TGTGCCAGCAGTCAAGGGAGAAGGGAGCAGTTCTTC. This encodes CASSQGRREQFF.

The genes are TRBV5-1 and TRBJ2-1, with TRBD1 as a possible D gene (6 bases). The V end was cut by 2 bases, the J end by 4 bases, with 10 bases between. The germline gives CDR1 SGHRS, CDR2 YFSETQ. The CDR3 contains 14 residues. In DNA form, the CDR3 reads TGCGCCAGCAGCTTTGGACAGAATTACAATGAGCAGTTCTTC. It yields the protein CASSFGQNYNEQFF.

The rearrangement joins TRBV6-5 to TRBJ1-4, with 7 bases lining up with TRBD1. This CDR3 is 16 amino acids long. Trimming cost V 0 bases and J 8 bases; bases outside gene matches: 9. Germline-derived CDR1 and CDR2 are MNHEY and SVGAGI. The CDR3 reads CASSYSGTAFREKLFF. CDR3 nucleotides: TGTGCCAGCAGTTACTCAGGGACAGCCTTTAGGGAAAAACTGTTTTTT.

The J gene is TRBJ2-2, the V gene TRBV4-3, with 11 bases aligning to TRBD1. The CDR3 loop spans 17 amino acids. Germline V gives CDR1 LGHNA, CDR2 YSLEER. V trimming: 3 bases; J trimming: 5 bases; junction bases outside the gene matches: 8. CDR3 nucleotide sequence: TGCGCCAGCAGCCAGGATCGAGGACAGGGGGCGACCGGGGAGCTGTTTTTT. The encoded protein is CASSQDRGQGATGELFF.

The CDR3 loop is CATRGGGFTGELFF. The CDR3 coding sequence is TGTGCCACCCGGGGGGGAGGCTTCACCGGGGAGCTGTTTTTT. This chain links TRBV15 with TRBJ2-2, with 8 nucleotides matching TRBD2. Trimming at V came to 8 bases and at J to 4 bases, leaving 6 bases not matched to a gene. Germline V gene sequence: CDR1 LNHNV, CDR2 YYDKDF (reference sequence). This CDR3 region has 14 residues.

The gene calls are TRBV6-5 and TRBJ1-2, with TRBD1 as a possible D gene (6 bases). The V and J ends lost 3 bases and 8 bases respectively, with 13 bases between them. The CDR3 is made up of 13 amino acids. In germline, CDR1 is MNHEY, CDR2 SVGAGI. Here the CDR3 DNA reads TGTGCCAGCAGTTATCAGGGGACGGGAGGCTACACCTTC. It encodes CASSYQGTGGYTF.

V usage is TRBV5-1 and J usage is TRBJ1-5, with 12 bases matching TRBD1. In germline, CDR1 is SGHRS, CDR2 YFSETQ. The length of the CDR3 is 16 residues. The V gene end was trimmed by 4 bases and the J gene end by 6 bases; junction bases not matched to a gene: 8. CDR3 coding DNA: TGCGCCAGCAGCCTTACGGGACAGGGGGCCGGTCAGCCCCAGCATTTT. Protein: CASSLTGQGAGQPQHF.

The J gene is TRBJ2-7, the V gene TRBV6-5, with 7 bases matching TRBD1. The CDR3 totals 13 residues. CDR1 and CDR2 (germline): MNHEY, SVGAGI. The trim removed 6 bases at V and 7 bases at J, leaving 9 bases unmatched. CDR3 protein: CASRNDRVREQYF. The CDR3 bases are TGTGCCAGCAGAAACGACAGGGTGAGGGAGCAGTACTTC.

J is TRBJ2-5 and V is TRBV2, with 13 bases identical to TRBD2. The CDR3 consists of 15 residues. Unmatched junction bases numbered 5, after V lost 6 bases and J lost 4 bases. The germline gives CDR1 SNHLY, CDR2 FYNNEI. This CDR3 reads CASRLAGGMGETQYF. Written as DNA, the CDR3 is TGTGCCAGCAGACTAGCGGGAGGGATGGGAGAGACCCAGTACTTC.

The chain uses TRBV5-6 and TRBJ1-1; no reliable D call. The germline V and J ends were trimmed by 4 bases and 3 bases, with 10 bases remaining between them. Germline lookup yields CDR1 SGHDT and CDR2 YYEEEE. This CDR3 contains 13 residues. The CDR3: CASSNGRDTEAFF. CDR3 nucleotides: TGTGCCAGCAGCAATGGGCGAGACACTGAAGCTTTCTTT.

The gene calls are TRBV6-5 and TRBJ1-2, with 10 bases identical to TRBD1. Trimming removed 5 bases from V and 7 bases from J; junction bases left unmatched: 7. The CDR3 totals 14 residues. The germline CDR1 and CDR2 sequences are MNHEY and SVGAGI. The CDR3 spells CASSPGQGVGGYTF. CDR3 nucleotides: TGTGCCAGCAGTCCCGGACAGGGGGTAGGTGGCTACACCTTC.

The CDR3 coding sequence is TGTGCCACCAGCAACCCGACTAGCGGGAGGGAGACCCAGTACTTC. Translation: CATSNPTSGRETQYF. V gene TRBV15 combines with J gene TRBJ2-5; 13 bases fit TRBD2. The CDR3 extends over 15 amino acids. Trimming at V came to 4 bases and at J to 5 bases, leaving 4 bases not matched to a gene. CDR1 is LNHNV, CDR2 YYDKDF, per germline (reference sequence).

On this clone: Germline is not matched at one junction end, which may reflect a read error. This sequence joins TRBV9 and TRBJ1-2, with D possibly being TRBD1 (5 bases). CDR1 and CDR2 (germline): SGDLS, YYNGEE. The CDR3 is 14 residues long. The CDR3 DNA reads as TGTGCCAGCGGCGTAGAGCCAGGGCAGGATGGCTACACCTTC. It translates to CASGVEPGQDGYTF.